This TCR beta chain was sequenced in a study of blood T cell repertoires in COVID-19. Data came from immunoSEQ multiplex PCR; TCRdb stores just in-frame clones and leaves some out. Of around 300,000 clones in the sample, 75% to 90% were seen once. Each participant's cohort was designated according to participant-reported clinical history. The sequence was obtained from a man between 25 and 39 years old who had recovered from COVID-19. The source material was PBMCs or T cells enriched from blood (not recorded which).

CDR3 residues: CASSIRQGSGETQYF. Here the CDR3 DNA reads TGTGCCAGCTCAATAAGGCAGGGGTCGGGTGAGACCCAGTACTTC. The V call is TRBV18, the J call TRBJ2-5; maybe TRBD1 (6 bases). Germline CDR1 and CDR2: KGHSH and LQKENI. There are 15 residues in the CDR3. Trimming took off 5 bases at V and 5 bases at J, with 18 bases between the two ends.